The clone carrying this T cell receptor beta chain was recorded a few times. Its antigen is unknown. The sample originates from a study of cytomegalovirus exposure and HLA in healthy donors. Study-wide findings and caveats: There were reportedly fewer N-insertions in an Asian-associated ancestry cluster than the approximately 670-donor mean, in a later analysis. Across donors, presence/absence analyses took sequencing depth to be roughly uniform. The classifier reportedly diagnosed cytomegalovirus status with high sensitivity and specificity.

PCR primers comprised 60 Vbeta and 13 Jbeta primers. Clones were sequenced by immunoSEQ multiplex PCR, and TCRdb holds only the in-frame ones, with some missing. The sample lists tens of thousands of clones; more than 55% were seen once. V gave up 9 bases and J gave up 3 bases, with 13 bases separating them. From germline, CDR1 is SEHNR and CDR2 FQNEAQ (reference sequence). The CDR3 extends over 13 amino acids. The chain recombines TRBV7-9 with TRBJ2-3; TRBD2 might be the D (7 bases). Sequenced: PBMCs. This receptor was taken from a woman aged 45-59 years in good health and CMV-seropositive. For the CDR3, the DNA is TGTGCCAGTCGGGGAGGGGGTACAGATACGCAGTATTTT. Translation gives CASRGGGTDTQYF.